Given below is one T cell receptor beta chain in context. Its target is not known. The entry originates in a study of cytomegalovirus exposure and HLA in healthy donors. V was cut by 2 bases and J by 0 bases, with 8 bases left in between. Germline lookup yields CDR1 SGDLS and CDR2 YYNGEE. The CDR3 totals 14 residues. The PCR employed 60 Vbeta primers together with 13 Jbeta primers. The data were produced by immunoSEQ multiplex PCR, yet TCRdb's version contains in-frame clones alone and is incomplete. The sample features tens of thousands of clones, with approximately 4% in its top ten. Study outcomes and limitations: Reportedly, fewer N-insertions than the approximately 690-donor mean appeared in an Asian-associated ancestry cluster in a later analysis. Within a later analysis, the majority of CMV-associated TCR beta chains appeared HLA-restricted.

This receptor was obtained from a man aged 35 to 55 in good health and CMV-seronegative. Input material: PBMCs. This sequence joins TRBV9 and TRBJ1-1; possible D gene TRBD1, 5 bases. CDR3 sequence (DNA): TGTGCCAGCAGCGTGGGGCCCATGAACACTGAAGCTTTCTTT. Its translation: CASSVGPMNTEAFF.